This TCR beta chain was captured in a study of cytomegalovirus exposure and HLA in healthy donors (dated by TCRdb to the late 2010s). Notes on the research overall: A later analysis indicated that the 95 to 150 validation repertoires were generated on the platform also employed for the roughly 720 repertoires of the first cohort. The study combined high-throughput TCR immunosequencing, statistical association of individual TCRs with disease status, and machine learning to predict cytomegalovirus infection status. The aim of the study was to test whether cataloging public T cell receptors could identify signatures of past pathogen exposure. In addition to the first cohort of around 670 subjects, a separate validation cohort of over 90 different subjects was used.

Worth noting for this clone: What antigen it recognizes has not been identified. The input lacks base qualities; no much larger clone sits a single base away.

The donors were included in the validation cohort of roughly 130 subjects, a group kept apart from the approximately 690-subject first cohort. Points the paper makes about the study in general: In both the original and validation cohorts, the classifier was reported to diagnose cytomegalovirus status with high specificity and sensitivity. Most TCR sequences were seen in very few donors, while some public TCRs were found in many individuals. Subsequent analysis determined that TCRs grouped into clusters in the first cohort also showed a tendency toward co-occurrence across the 120 or so validation repertoires, and 94% of cluster scores exceeded 0. In vitro tests confirmed that a few of the cytomegalovirus-associated TCR beta chains recognize cytomegalovirus antigens. The study gave a list of under 200 TCR beta chains associated with cytomegalovirus. A later analysis lacked HLA typing for the validation cohort, so it scored co-occurrence in that cohort across all 110 or so repertoires. It was suggested by the authors that the approach could potentially be generalized to other disease states and immunological phenotypes.

The germline V gene (reference sequence) gives CDR1 as SEHNR and CDR2 as FQNEAQ. V drops 1 base and J drops 6 bases, leaving 13 bases in between. Measured from the cysteine to the phenylalanine, the CDR3 is 14 residues long. The only DNA kept is the CDR3, 42 bases in frame from the first base. Receptor amplification or capture employed the immunoSEQ multiplex PCR assay. Under the source paper's analysis protocol: A statistical classification framework was developed to diagnose cytomegalovirus status using the catalog of TCR beta chain sequences. The clones in this table, taken by TCRdb from immuneACCESS, are in-frame only. Not every clone is retained; where verified, under half of the shortfall comes from an unresolved V gene, and the cause of the rest is unknown. The DNA was the basis for D and trimming; V, J and clone size are from that table. Recorded for this sample are 350,000 or so clones; 80% to 90% of them occurred a single time. The biggest ten clones account for 0.84% of the sample.

The rearrangement combines TRBV7-9 with TRBJ2-7; the D segment could be TRBD2, given 6 matching bases. Sequences were obtained from PBMCs. This clonotype was sampled from a young woman in good health and CMV-seronegative. The bases are TGTGCCAGCAGCTTAGTCACGGCGGGGCTCGAGCAGTACTTC. Translation gives CASSLVTAGLEQYF. Full variable domain (CDR3 extended with the reference TRBV7-9 and TRBJ2-7 proteins): DTGVSQNPRHKITKRGQNVTFRCDPISEHNRLYWYRQTLGQGPEFLTYFQNEAQLEKSRLLSDRFSAERPKGSFSTLEIQRTEQGDSAMYLCASSLVTAGLEQYFGPGTRLTVT.